The 24 T cell receptor beta chains given below trace back to one sample, sequenced in a study of blood T cell repertoires in COVID-19. Using immunoSEQ multiplex PCR, the repertoire was profiled, and TCRdb retains in-frame clones only, with some absent. This sample has some 220,000 clones; around 89% occur once, and the top ten carry under 3%. Input material: PBMCs or T cells enriched from blood (not recorded which). These receptors originate from a woman aged 30 to 39 who had recovered from COVID-19.

The chain employs TRBV7-9 and TRBJ2-7; unclear D gene. This CDR3 spans 11 amino acids. Trimming left V 5 bases short and J 2 bases short, with 4 bases between. Germline loops: CDR1 SEHNR, CDR2 FQNEAQ (reference sequence). The CDR3 DNA is TGTGCCAGCAGCAATACCTACGAGCAGTACTTC. This encodes CASSNTYEQYF.

CDR3 loop: CASSGTGSGGYTF. Written as DNA, the CDR3 is TGTGCCAGCAGCGGGACAGGGTCGGGTGGCTACACCTTC. The rearrangement links TRBV9 to TRBJ1-2; 8 bases align to TRBD1. This CDR3 comprises 13 residues. Losses at the gene ends were 3 bases for V and 7 bases for J; bases not matched to a gene: 5. Per germline, CDR1 SGDLS and CDR2 YYNGEE.

CDR3 in amino acids: CASSYGWHSPLHF. DNA of the CDR3: TGTGCCAGCAGTTACGGTTGGCATTCACCCCTCCACTTT. The chain recombines TRBV6-5 with TRBJ1-6; no reliable D call. V was shortened by 2 bases and J by 8 bases, with 7 bases between the two germline ends. The CDR3 extends over 13 amino acids. CDR1 is MNHEY, CDR2 SVGAGI, per germline.

The J gene is TRBJ2-3, the V gene TRBV19; the match to TRBD2 covers 7 bases. V shed 7 bases and J 2 bases; nucleotides not matched to a gene: 6. Per the germline V gene, CDR1 is LNHDA and CDR2 is SQIVND (reference sequence). This CDR3 has 14 residues. The CDR3 region has the DNA TGTGCCAGTACGGCTAGCGGAAACACAGATACGCAGTATTTT. Translating gives CASTASGNTDTQYF.

This chain links TRBV27 with TRBJ1-6, with TRBD1 identical over 8 bases. The CDR3 is made up of 14 amino acids. Germline CDR1 reads MNHEY; CDR2 reads SMNVEV (reference sequence). Trimming removed 7 bases from V and 8 bases from J; junction bases left unmatched: 7. The CDR3 DNA is TGTGCCAGCACCAAGACAGGGGTGGATTCACCCCTCCACTTT. It yields the protein CASTKTGVDSPLHF.

This chain joins TRBV29-1 and TRBJ1-4; D not resolved. V was pared by 4 bases and J by 0 bases, with 9 bases between. This CDR3 contains 14 residues. Germline CDR1 and CDR2: SQVTM and ANQGSEA. The CDR3 here is CSVVDTTTNEKLFF. The CDR3, as DNA: TGCAGCGTTGTAGACACAACAACTAATGAAAAACTGTTTTTT.

J is TRBJ1-1 and V is TRBV6-5, with TRBD1 identical over 8 bases. The ends lost 4 bases at V and 4 bases at J; junction bases unmatched: 2. The CDR3 has 13 residues. Germline loops: CDR1 MNHEY, CDR2 SVGAGI. The CDR3 sequence: CASSSTGVTEAFF. The CDR3 nucleotides read TGTGCCAGCAGTTCGACAGGGGTCACTGAAGCTTTCTTT.

This clone has a count of ten or more. The chain is built from TRBV5-1 and TRBJ2-2, with a possible D match to TRBD2 (5 bases). V gave up 0 bases and J gave up 4 bases, with 7 bases separating them. Germline CDR1 SGHRS, CDR2 YFSETQ. CDR3 length equals 14 residues. This CDR3 is CASSLAGITGELFF. CDR3 DNA sequence: TGCGCCAGCAGCTTGGCGGGGATCACCGGGGAGCTGTTTTTT.

This clone was detected only a few times. The CDR3 sequence: CASVEQGTLSGNTIYF. The CDR3 bases are TGTGCCAGCGTAGAACAGGGGACCCTCTCTGGAAACACCATATATTTT. The rearrangement uses TRBV2 and TRBJ1-3; the match to TRBD1 covers 7 bases. Germline V CDR1 and CDR2: SNHLY, FYNNEI. The CDR3 runs to 16 residues. Unmatched junction bases numbered 10, after V lost 8 bases and J lost 0 bases.

The chain links TRBV7-9 to TRBJ2-2; D gene ambiguous. This CDR3 spans 15 amino acids. V lost 5 bases and J 6 bases, leaving 16 bases between the germline ends. Germline V gene lookup returns CDR1 SEHNR and CDR2 FQNEAQ (reference sequence). In DNA, the CDR3 is TGTGCCAGCAGCCCCCCCAGGCCCAGCCCCGGGGAGCTGTTTTTT. It is translated as CASSPPRPSPGELFF.

The J gene is TRBJ1-2, the V gene TRBV13; 9 nucleotides agree with TRBD1. The junction had 9 bases not matched to a gene; V was cut back by 5 bases and J by 8 bases. There are 14 residues in the CDR3. The germline V gene encodes CDR1 PRHDT and CDR2 FYEKMQ (reference sequence). This chain's CDR3 is CASSPGQGDRGYTF. CDR3 DNA sequence: TGTGCCAGCAGCCCGGGACAGGGTGATCGGGGCTACACCTTC. Based on the CDR3 plus reference TRBV13 and TRBJ1-2, the full variable domain is AAGVIQSPRHLIKEKRETATLKCYPIPRHDTVYWYQQGPGQDPQFLISFYEKMQSDKGSIPDRFSAQQFSDYHSELNMSSLELGDSALYFCASSPGQGDRGYTFGSGTRLTVV.

The chain uses TRBV7-8 and TRBJ1-1, with D tentatively TRBD1 (5 bases). The V end lost 5 bases, the J end lost 2 bases, and 12 bases lay between the germline ends. Germline V gene lookup returns CDR1 SGHVS and CDR2 FQNEAQ. There are 14 residues in the CDR3. The CDR3 loop is CASSPMGGNTEAFF. CDR3 DNA sequence: TGTGCCAGCAGCCCAATGGGGGGAAACACTGAAGCTTTCTTT.

The V gene is TRBV7-2, the J gene TRBJ2-7; perhaps TRBD2 as D (6 bases). Germline-derived CDR1 and CDR2 are SGHTA and FQGNSA. The CDR3 length is 14 residues. Trimming pared 7 bases from V and 0 bases from J, leaving 13 bases between. This chain's CDR3 is CASTGGDFSYEQYF. CDR3 nucleotides: TGTGCCAGCACGGGCGGGGACTTCTCCTACGAGCAGTACTTC.

The gene calls are TRBV7-2 and TRBJ2-7; TRBD1 matches 8 bases. Losses at the gene ends were 10 bases for V and 7 bases for J; bases not matched to a gene: 12. The germline V gene encodes CDR1 SGHTA and CDR2 FQGNSA. The CDR3 runs 13 residues. Here the CDR3 reads CATAARQGLEQYF. The CDR3 region has the DNA TGTGCCACAGCAGCGAGACAGGGGCTGGAGCAGTACTTC.

The V and J genes are TRBV6-5 and TRBJ1-2; possibly TRBD1 for D (5 bases). V was trimmed by 3 bases and J by 4 bases, leaving 9 bases between them. Germline loops: CDR1 MNHEY, CDR2 SVGAGI. This CDR3 spans 13 amino acids. Here the CDR3 reads CASSYGGTYGYTF. The CDR3 nucleotides are TGTGCCAGCAGTTATGGGGGGACCTATGGCTACACCTTC.

The chain couples TRBV6-2 or TRBV6-3 to TRBJ2-7; TRBD1 is a possible D gene (6 bases). V was pared by 4 bases and J by 0 bases, with 16 bases between. The length of the CDR3 is 16 residues. The germline CDR1 and CDR2 sequences are MNHEY and SVGEGT. DNA of the CDR3: TGTGCCAGCAGTTCCCGACAGGCAATATACTCCTACGAGCAGTACTTC. As protein: CASSSRQAIYSYEQYF.

The chain couples TRBV4-2 to TRBJ1-6; D remains unclear. This CDR3 region has 15 residues. V was trimmed by 8 bases and J by 7 bases, leaving 18 bases between them. Germline-derived CDR1 and CDR2 are LGHNA and YNFKEQ. As DNA, the CDR3 is TGTGCCAGCGCCTGGTCTACCAACCTCAATTCACCCCTCCACTTT. It yields the protein CASAWSTNLNSPLHF.

The V call is TRBV9, the J call TRBJ2-3; D uncertain. Germline V gene lookup returns CDR1 SGDLS and CDR2 YYNGEE. This CDR3 is built from 13 residues. The germline V and J ends were trimmed by 5 bases and 4 bases, with 11 bases remaining between them. The CDR3 DNA sequence: TGTGCCAGCAGTGCGGTGATAGCAGATACGCAGTATTTT. This sequence encodes CASSAVIADTQYF.

CDR3 sequence (DNA): TGTGCCAGCAGCTTAGCTTCCCTAGCGGGGGGCAGAAATGAGCAGTTCTTC. It yields the protein CASSLASLAGGRNEQFF. This chain links TRBV7-9 with TRBJ2-1, with 11 bases that match TRBD2. V trimming: 0 bases; J trimming: 7 bases; junction bases outside the gene matches: 8. This CDR3 is built from 17 residues. From germline, CDR1 is SEHNR and CDR2 FQNEAQ (reference sequence).

CDR3 in DNA: TGTGCCAGCAGCCGGACAGGAAATAATTCACCCCTCCACTTT. Its translation is CASSRTGNNSPLHF. The chain links TRBV11-1 to TRBJ1-6, with 7 bases identical to TRBD1. CDR3 size: 14 residues. From germline, CDR1 is SGHAT and CDR2 FQDESV (reference sequence). V shed 5 bases, J shed 5 bases, and the junction held 3 bases outside the gene matches.

This sequence joins TRBV6-1 and TRBJ1-5; D is unresolved. CDR1 and CDR2 (germline): MNHNS, SASEGT. V lost 2 bases and J lost 0, with 8 bases in between. The CDR3 spans 15 residues. The CDR3 reads CASSERVDSNQPQHF. Written as DNA, the CDR3 is TGTGCCAGCAGTGAACGGGTCGATAGCAATCAGCCCCAGCATTTT.

This CDR3 is CASSIGDRYNSPLHF. CDR3 in DNA: TGTGCCAGTAGTATCGGAGACAGGTATAATTCACCCCTCCACTTT. J is TRBJ1-6 and V is TRBV19, with D tentatively TRBD1 (6 bases). Deletions cut 3 bases from V and 4 bases from J, with 10 bases between. CDR1 is LNHDA and CDR2 is SQIVND in the germline V gene (reference sequence). The CDR3 has 15 residues. Looking up the rest from reference TRBV19 and TRBJ1-6 gives the full variable domain: DGGITQSPKYLFRKEGQNVTLSCEQNLNHDAMYWYRQDPGQGLRLIYYSQIVNDFQKGDIAEGYSVSREKKESFPLTVTSAQKNPTAFYLCASSIGDRYNSPLHFGNGTRLTVT.

Details on this clone: Germline and junction disagree at one end, which may indicate a read error. The chain combines TRBV7-7 with TRBJ2-5; D might be TRBD2 (5 bases). Germline CDR1 SSHAT, CDR2 FNYEAQ (reference sequence). CDR3 length: 13 amino acids. CDR3 DNA: TGTGCTAGCAGCTCACCGGGGCAAGAGACCCAGTACTTC. It specifies CASSSPGQETQYF.

This sequence joins TRBV5-1 and TRBJ2-7, with 7 bases fitting TRBD2. This CDR3 is built from 14 residues. Germline V gene data show CDR1 as SGHRS and CDR2 as YFSETQ. The V gene end was trimmed by 2 bases and the J gene end by 4 bases; junction bases not matched to a gene: 6. The CDR3 reads CASSLGGGGYEQYF. In DNA form, the CDR3 reads TGCGCCAGCAGCTTAGGTGGGGGAGGGTACGAGCAGTACTTC. Complete variable domain (other parts from reference TRBV5-1 and TRBJ2-7): KAGVTQTPRYLIKTRGQQVTLSCSPISGHRSVSWYQQTPGQGLQFLFEYFSETQRNKGNFPGRFSGRQFSNSRSEMNVSTLELGDSALYLCASSLGGGGYEQYFGPGTRLTVT.